This T cell receptor beta chain derives from a study of blood T cell repertoires in COVID-19. Original processing notes: Amplification of reference gene primers was used by the study to estimate nucleated cell counts. This table comes from immunoSEQ multiplex PCR, and its TCRdb copy is limited to in-frame clones, with some not included. That table gives V, J and clone size, and the DNA gave D and trimming. The sample has around 140,000 clones; approximately 89% are singletons. Germline CDR1 is MDHEN and CDR2 is SYDVKM. The V gene lost 3 bases and the J gene lost 1 base, with 9 bases spanning the gap. The CDR3 is 15 residues long.

The sequence came from a human donor in a cohort sampled during active COVID-19. The chain employs TRBV28 and TRBJ2-2, with D possibly being TRBD1 (6 bases). The sequenced sample was peripheral blood. CDR3 sequence: CASSFWGRNTGELFF. CDR3 in DNA: TGTGCCAGCAGTTTTTGGGGGCGGAACACCGGGGAGCTGTTTTTT.